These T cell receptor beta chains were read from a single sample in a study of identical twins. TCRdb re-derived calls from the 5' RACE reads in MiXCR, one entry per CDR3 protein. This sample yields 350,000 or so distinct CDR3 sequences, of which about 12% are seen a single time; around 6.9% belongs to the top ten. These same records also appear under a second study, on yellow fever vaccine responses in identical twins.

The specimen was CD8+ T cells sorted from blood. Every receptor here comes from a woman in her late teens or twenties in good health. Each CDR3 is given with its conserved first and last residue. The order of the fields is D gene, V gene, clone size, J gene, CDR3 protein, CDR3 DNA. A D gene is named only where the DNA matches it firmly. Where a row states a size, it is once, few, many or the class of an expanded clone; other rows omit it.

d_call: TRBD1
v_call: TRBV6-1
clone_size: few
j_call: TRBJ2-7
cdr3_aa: CASRDSHSYEQYF
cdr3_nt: TGTGCCAGCCGGGACAGCCATTCCTACGAGCAGTACTTC

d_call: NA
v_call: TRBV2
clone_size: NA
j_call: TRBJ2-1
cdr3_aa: CASSQREPYYNEQFF
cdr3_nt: TGTGCCAGCAGCCAGAGGGAACCCTACTACAATGAGCAGTTCTTC

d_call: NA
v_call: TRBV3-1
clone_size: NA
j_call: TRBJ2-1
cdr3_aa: CASSLEVTGTKYNEQFF
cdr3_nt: TGTGCCAGCAGTCTCGAGGTTACCGGGACAAAGTACAATGAGCAGTTCTTC

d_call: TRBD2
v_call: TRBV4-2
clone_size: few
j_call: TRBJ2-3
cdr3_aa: CASSQVGTSGGQGDTQYF
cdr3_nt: TGTGCCAGCAGCCAGGTCGGGACTAGCGGGGGCCAGGGAGATACGCAGTATTTT

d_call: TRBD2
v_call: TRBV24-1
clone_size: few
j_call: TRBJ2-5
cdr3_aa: CATSDRLAGEETQYF
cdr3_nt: TGTGCCACCAGTGATCGGCTAGCGGGAGAAGAGACCCAGTACTTC

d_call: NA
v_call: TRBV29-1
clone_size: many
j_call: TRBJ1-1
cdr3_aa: CSVEDGTDTEAFF
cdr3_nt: TGCAGCGTTGAAGATGGGACGGACACTGAAGCTTTCTTT

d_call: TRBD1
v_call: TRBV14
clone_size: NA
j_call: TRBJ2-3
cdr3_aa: CASSRDRDRDRYTQYF
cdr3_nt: TGTGCCAGCAGCCGGGACCGGGACAGGGATCGATATACGCAGTATTTT

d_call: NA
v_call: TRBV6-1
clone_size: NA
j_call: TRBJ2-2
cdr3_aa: CASSDPGAGGELFF
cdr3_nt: TGTGCCAGCAGCGACCCCGGGGCGGGGGGGGAGCTGTTTTTT

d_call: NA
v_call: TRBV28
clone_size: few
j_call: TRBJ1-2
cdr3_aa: CASSKGVDGYTF
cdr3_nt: TGTGCCAGCAGTAAGGGGGTAGATGGCTACACCTTC

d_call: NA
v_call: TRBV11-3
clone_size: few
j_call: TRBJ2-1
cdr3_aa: CASSPFVSYNEQFF
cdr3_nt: TGTGCCAGCAGCCCCTTCGTCTCCTACAATGAGCAGTTCTTC

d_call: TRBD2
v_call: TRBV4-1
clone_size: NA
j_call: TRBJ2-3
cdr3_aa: CASSPTSGATDTQYF
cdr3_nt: TGCGCCAGCAGCCCGACTAGCGGGGCGACAGATACGCAGTATTTT

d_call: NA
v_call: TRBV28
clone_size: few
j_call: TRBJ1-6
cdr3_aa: CASSLGLDNIPLHF
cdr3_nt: TGTGCCAGCAGTTTGGGTCTGGACAATATCCCCCTCCACTTT

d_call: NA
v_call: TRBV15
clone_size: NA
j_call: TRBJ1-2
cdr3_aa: CATSGMDKNYGYTF
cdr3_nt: TGTGCCACCAGCGGCATGGACAAGAACTATGGCTACACCTTC

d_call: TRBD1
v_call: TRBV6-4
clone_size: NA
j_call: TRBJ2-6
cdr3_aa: CASSDRQGSGANVLTF
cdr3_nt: TGTGCCAGCAGTGACCGACAGGGTTCGGGGGCCAACGTCCTGACTTTC

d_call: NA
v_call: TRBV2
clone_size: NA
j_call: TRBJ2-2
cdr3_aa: CASSVNQNSDSGELFF
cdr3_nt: TGTGCCAGCAGCGTAAATCAAAACTCGGATTCCGGGGAGCTGTTTTTT

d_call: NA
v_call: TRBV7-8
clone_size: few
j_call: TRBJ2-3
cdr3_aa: CASSHGSHSTDTQYF
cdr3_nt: TGTGCCAGCAGCCACGGCAGCCATAGCACAGATACGCAGTATTTT

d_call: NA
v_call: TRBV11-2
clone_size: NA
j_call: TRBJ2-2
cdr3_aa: CASTLTGPTGELFF
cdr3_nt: TGTGCCAGCACCCTGACAGGACCTACCGGGGAGCTGTTTTTT

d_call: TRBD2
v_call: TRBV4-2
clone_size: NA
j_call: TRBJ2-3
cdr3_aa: CASSQDASGGSTDTQYF
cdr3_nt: TGTGCCAGCAGCCAAGACGCTAGCGGGGGTAGCACAGATACGCAGTATTTT

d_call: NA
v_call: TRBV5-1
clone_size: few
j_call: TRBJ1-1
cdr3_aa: CASRHGNTEAFF
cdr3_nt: TGCGCCAGCAGACACGGGAACACTGAAGCTTTCTTT

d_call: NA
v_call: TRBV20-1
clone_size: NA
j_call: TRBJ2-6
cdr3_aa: CSARSRHSSGANVLTF
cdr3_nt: TGCAGTGCTAGGAGCCGACACTCCTCTGGGGCCAACGTCCTGACTTTC

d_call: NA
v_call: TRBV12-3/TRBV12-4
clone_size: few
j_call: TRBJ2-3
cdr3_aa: CASNAGTPTDTQYF
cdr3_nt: TGTGCCAGCAACGCGGGAACACCCACAGATACGCAGTATTTT

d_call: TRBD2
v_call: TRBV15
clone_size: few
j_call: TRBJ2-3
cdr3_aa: CATSRDVAGGPTDTQYF
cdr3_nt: TGTGCCACCAGCAGAGATGTAGCGGGAGGGCCCACAGATACGCAGTATTTT

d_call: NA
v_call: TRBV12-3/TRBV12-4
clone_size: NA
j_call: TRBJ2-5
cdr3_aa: CASSPSGQAQYF
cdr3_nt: TGTGCCAGCAGTCCTTCGGGGCAGGCCCAGTACTTC